This is a list of T cell receptor beta chains from one sample in a study of blood T cell repertoires in COVID-19. Measured with immunoSEQ multiplex PCR; TCRdb has only the in-frame clones, and not every one. The sample gives fewer than 70,000 clones, over 75% of which show up once; around 9.1% is in the top ten. The source material was peripheral blood. The source of these receptors is a woman of 80 years or more with active COVID-19. Each CDR3 is given with its conserved first and last residue. A D gene is named only where the DNA matches it firmly.

d_call,v_call,j_call,cdr3_aa
.,TRBV2,TRBJ2-1,CASKAGVLSYNEQFF
.,TRBV5-1,TRBJ2-4,CASSLSGRENIQYF
TRBD2,TRBV3-1/TRBV3-2,TRBJ2-1,CASSQSGGSYNEQFF
.,TRBV5-1,TRBJ2-2,CASSPGASGNTGELFF
.,TRBV4-1,TRBJ1-5,CASSQGYREVLNQPQHF
.,TRBV28,TRBJ1-1,CASSLSGVGTEAFF
.,TRBV11-2,TRBJ2-5,CASSLDRNFRRFETQYF
TRBD2,TRBV19,TRBJ2-1,CASTVQVAGGPDEQFF
.,TRBV21-1,TRBJ2-2,CASTLPFSGGGALNTGELFF
TRBD2,TRBV10-2,TRBJ2-3,CASSERASGRADTQYF
.,TRBV23-1,.,CASSHSQSYEQYF
TRBD1,TRBV5-5,TRBJ2-2,CASSRDSLTGELFF
.,TRBV7-8,TRBJ1-1,CASSHGARGGTEAFF
.,TRBV7-2,TRBJ2-3,CATKNLNRDTQYF
.,TRBV7-2,TRBJ1-2,CASSPGGVHYGYTF
TRBD1,TRBV5-1,TRBJ2-5,CASSPTGQGRQETQYF
.,TRBV19,TRBJ1-5,CASISSLSSNQPQHF
.,TRBV12-3/TRBV12-4,TRBJ2-1,CASSAGTNEQFF
.,TRBV6-6,TRBJ1-2,CASNRGREDYGYTF
.,TRBV2,TRBJ1-2,CASSEGTRKGHGYTF
.,TRBV5-1,TRBJ2-3,CASSLVVGAGGDTQYF
.,TRBV4-2,TRBJ2-4,CASSQDGGGYIQYF
TRBD1,TRBV30,TRBJ1-6,CAWSKGQDNSPLHF
TRBD2,TRBV7-6,TRBJ2-3,CASSGLASDTQYF
.,TRBV10-1,TRBJ2-3,CASSESQRGREDTQYF
.,TRBV6-5,TRBJ2-2,CASSSWSGELFF
.,TRBV4-1,TRBJ1-2,CASSQEVTDYGYTF
TRBD1,TRBV27,TRBJ1-5,CASRHTGATNQPQHF
.,TRBV19,TRBJ2-3,CASSMKGPTDTQYF
.,TRBV20-1,TRBJ2-3,CSATGSDTQYF
.,TRBV5-6,TRBJ1-1,CASSFRGVVNTEAFF
TRBD1,TRBV6-6,TRBJ2-3,CASGQGLGTDTQYF
TRBD1,TRBV6-5,TRBJ1-5,CASSYGTGRGQPQHF
TRBD1,TRBV19,TRBJ1-1,CASSRDRGNTEAFF
.,TRBV7-6,TRBJ2-1,CASSRGGNDYNEQFF
.,TRBV19,TRBJ1-5,CASSSQGSLEGQPQHF
TRBD2,TRBV6-5,TRBJ2-2,CASSRSGSWHGELFF
TRBD2,TRBV7-9,TRBJ2-3,CASSLGTSGRIMGDTQYF
.,TRBV20-1,TRBJ1-4,CSASNVAATNEKLFF
.,TRBV19,TRBJ1-1,CASTLGWSTEAFF
.,TRBV11-2,TRBJ2-5,CASSPAETQYF
TRBD2,TRBV3-1/TRBV3-2,TRBJ2-3,CASSQPAGGADTQYF
TRBD1,TRBV5-1,TRBJ1-4,CASSKDRATNEKLFF
TRBD2,TRBV19,TRBJ2-1,CASSSRETSGHNEQFF
.,TRBV4-2,TRBJ2-2,CASSQDVEGNTGELFF
TRBD2,TRBV15,TRBJ2-3,CATSGPRLAATDTQYF
TRBD2,TRBV2,TRBJ2-5,CASGNGLAGVETQYF
.,TRBV18,TRBJ1-3,CASSGDSSGNTIYF
TRBD1,TRBV19,TRBJ1-6,CATRETGGHSNSPLHF
.,TRBV5-1,TRBJ1-1,CASSLETTGITEAFF
.,TRBV7-8,TRBJ1-2,CASSPTPDSYGYTF
.,TRBV14,TRBJ2-1,CASSQDLPSVSEQFF
TRBD1,TRBV5-4,TRBJ1-2,CASSSPTGLYGYTF
TRBD1,TRBV18,TRBJ2-7,CASSPAGGLYEQYF
.,TRBV28,TRBJ2-3,CASSPQAGRTDTQYF
TRBD1,TRBV18,TRBJ1-3,CASSPRQGSGNTIYF
.,TRBV6-5,TRBJ1-6,CASSYSQGPLHF